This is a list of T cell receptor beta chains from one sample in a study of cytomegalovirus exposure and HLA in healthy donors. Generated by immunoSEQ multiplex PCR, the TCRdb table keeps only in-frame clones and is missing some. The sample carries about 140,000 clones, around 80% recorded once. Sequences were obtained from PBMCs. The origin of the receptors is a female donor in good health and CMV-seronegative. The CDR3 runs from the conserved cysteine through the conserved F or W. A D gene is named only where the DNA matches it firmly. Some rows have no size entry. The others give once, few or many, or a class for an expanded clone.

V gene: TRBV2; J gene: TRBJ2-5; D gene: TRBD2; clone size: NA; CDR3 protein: CASGRREGQYF; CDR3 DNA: TGTGCCAGCGGAAGGCGGGAGGGCCAGTACTTC
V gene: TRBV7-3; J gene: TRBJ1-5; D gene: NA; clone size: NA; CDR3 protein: CASSAGTHQPQHF; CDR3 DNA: TGTGCCAGCAGCGCGGGGACCCATCAGCCCCAGCATTTT
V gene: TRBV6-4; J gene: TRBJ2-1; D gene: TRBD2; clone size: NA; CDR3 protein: CASSDSSGVGGNEQFF; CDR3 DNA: TGTGCCAGCAGTGACTCCAGCGGGGTGGGAGGCAATGAGCAGTTCTTC
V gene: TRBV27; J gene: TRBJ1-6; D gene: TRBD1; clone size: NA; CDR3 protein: CASSTGTGDYSPLHF; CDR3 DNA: TGTGCCAGCAGTACCGGGACAGGGGATTATTCACCCCTCCACTTT
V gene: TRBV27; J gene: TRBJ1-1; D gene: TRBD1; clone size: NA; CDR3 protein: CARRTGGAGTEAFF; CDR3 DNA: TGTGCCAGAAGAACAGGGGGCGCGGGGACTGAAGCTTTCTTT
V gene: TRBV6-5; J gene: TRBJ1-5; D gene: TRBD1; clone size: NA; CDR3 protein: CASSPRQGHQPQHF; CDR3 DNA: TGTGCCAGCAGTCCCCGACAGGGGCATCAGCCCCAGCATTTT
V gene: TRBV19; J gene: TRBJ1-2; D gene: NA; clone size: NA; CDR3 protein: CASSIVGVGGYTF; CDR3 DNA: TGTGCCAGTAGTATCGTAGGGGTTGGCGGCTACACCTTC
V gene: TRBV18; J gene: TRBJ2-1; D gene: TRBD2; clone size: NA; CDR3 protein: CASSSTSGSGYEQFF; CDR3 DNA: TGTGCCAGCTCATCGACTAGCGGGAGCGGATATGAGCAGTTCTTC
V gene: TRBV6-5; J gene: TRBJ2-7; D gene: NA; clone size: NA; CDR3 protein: CASSYTPAGEQYF; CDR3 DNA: TGTGCCAGCAGTTACACCCCGGCGGGCGAGCAGTACTTC
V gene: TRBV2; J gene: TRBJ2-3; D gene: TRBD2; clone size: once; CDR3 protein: CASTTGTSGTWAQYF; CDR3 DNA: TGTGCCAGCACCACCGGGACTAGCGGGACCTGGGCGCAGTATTTT
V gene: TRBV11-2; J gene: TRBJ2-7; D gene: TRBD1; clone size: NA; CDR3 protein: CASSTGQDYEQYF; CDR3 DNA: TGTGCCAGCAGCACCGGACAGGACTACGAGCAGTACTTC
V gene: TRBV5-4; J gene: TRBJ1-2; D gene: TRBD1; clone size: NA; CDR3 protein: CASSLRPGTANYGYTF; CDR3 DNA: TGTGCCAGCAGCCTGCGCCCCGGGACAGCCAACTATGGCTACACCTTC